Sequencing of this TCR beta chain was carried out in a study of shared clonotypes between healthy human individuals (dated by TCRdb to the early 2020s). General notes on the study: A couple of women and a few men aged 18 to 49 years were included in the cohort. Libraries were prepared and TCR repertoires were sequenced by different laboratories using diverse techniques, in order to increase sequencing depth and limit assay-specific biases. The study deeply sequenced blood TCR repertoires of about 5 healthy adults to estimate repertoire size and the extent of clonotype sharing between individuals. Leukapheresis yielded between about 0.94 and 8.9 billion PBMCs per donor. Per donor, three plates each were used for CD4 naive and CD4 memory, two for CD8 naive, and one for CD8 memory.

Findings and caveats that apply to the study as a whole: Pairwise subsampling led to the expectation that sequencing depth would affect the degree of clonotype sharing among donors. Across four donors, around 5% of naive CD4, roughly 3.4% of naive CD8, roughly 2.2% of memory CD4, and roughly 0.41% of memory CD8 clonotypes were shared. Rarefaction of sorted-subset datasets indicated incomplete sequencing despite the large sequencing depth. The genetic and exposure-history diversity represented was limited by the small number of donors. Sampling was restricted to blood, and TCR repertoires in tissue are likely to differ from TCR repertoires in blood. Compared with non-shared clonotypes, clonotypes shared by all four sorted-subset donors had higher generation probabilities. Larger estimated clonotype richness was generally found for naive subsets than for memory subsets.

As encoded in the germline V gene (reference sequence), CDR1 is SGHNT while CDR2 is YYREEE. The CDR3 runs 13 amino acids, cysteine and phenylalanine included. Of all the DNA, just the CDR3 is kept, 39 bases in frame from base 1. V gives up 4 bases and J gives up 11 bases, and the segment between their germline ends measures 18 bases. CD8 naive samples consisted of CD45RO-negative cells that were positively selected for CCR7, yielding a CD45RA+CCR7+ population without TemRA cells. Donors were healthy HIV-negative adults with no recently reported acute infections or vaccinations. Only Caucasian adults living in Nashville, Tennessee, USA were represented among the donors. Blood was collected by leukapheresis, and PBMCs were isolated by Ficoll-Histopaque density gradient centrifugation and then cryopreserved in liquid nitrogen vapor phase. Analytical flow cytometry was used to check the purity and quantity of each magnetically sorted T cell population. Genomic DNA was isolated from each sorted fraction and quantified by UV absorbance on a Nanodrop 2000c.

Using the deep immunoSEQ assay, multiplex PCR amplified TCR CDR3 regions from genomic DNA. Extracted genomic DNA from each cell subset was distributed evenly across all wells of several immunoSEQ 96-well plates, and each plate was treated as a replicate. Each replicate PCR for sorted subsets received around 210 ng genomic DNA, equal to about 30,000 T cell genomes. The purified libraries were quantified using a Qubit 3.0 fluorometer, sized with a Bioanalyzer 2100, and then quantified again using the KAPA Library Quantification kit. Every immunoSEQ 96-well plate was sequenced on a separate single-read 150-cycle Illumina NextSeq 550 flow cell. Concerning the study's data processing: Because only junctional sequences without quality scores were contained in the immunoSEQ output, filtering matching that applied to full-length reads could not be performed. Sequences were annotated with PyIR, a Python wrapper for IgBLAST v1.9, using IMGT germline references to assign V/J genes and CDR3. Any read was removed if the V/J assignment was weak (E-value above 1e-6), the CDR3 was missing, or the read contained stop codons, out-of-frame junctions, or ambiguous translated residues. A V3J clonotype was defined by an identical inferred V gene, J gene, and CDR3 amino acid sequence. Percentage overlap between repertoires was computed as shared unique clonotypes divided by the size of the smaller repertoire. RTK rarefaction, the Chao1 estimator, and Recon v2.1 estimates of unobserved clonotypes were used to assess repertoire richness. Generation probabilities for all TCRbeta clonotypes obtained by the gDNA method from a handful of donors were computed using OLGA. TCRdb took this table from immuneACCESS and kept in-frame rearrangements with V and J called. Such tables lack part of the clones; where checked against another copy, unresolved V genes explain under half of the gap, and the rest is unexplained. V, J and clone size were drawn from that table, and D and trimming were deduced from the DNA. The sample table holds about 2 million clones, of which about 95% were seen once. About 1.1% of the sample is held by the ten biggest clonotypes.

This clone showed up just once. Its cognate antigen has yet to be identified. Per-base qualities were not stored, and no clone one base away is much larger. The receptor was derived from a man between 18 and 35 years old in good health. Sequencing was done on a sample of naive CD8+ T cells sorted from blood. According to the study, the label for this sample's cell subset or site signals: CD45RA+CCR7+. The chain is made from TRBV5-4 and TRBJ1-1; perhaps TRBD1 is the D gene, with 6 bases matching. The CDR3 is CASSGGQKIAAFF. The DNA sequence is as follows: TGTGCCAGCAGCGGAGGACAGAAGATAGCGGCTTTCTTT.